These 9 T cell receptor beta chains came from one sample sequenced in a study of T cell repertoires in cytomegalovirus infection. One entry per CDR3 protein, called by TCRdb with MiXCR from the reads. The repertoire consists of hundreds of thousands of distinct CDR3 sequences, with 31% occurring once and the leading ten covering roughly an eighth. For these TCRs, the target antigens are not known. This sample comprised cultured CD8+ T cells from PBMCs, obtained from culture after CMV antigen stimulation. These receptors came from a human donor in good health (CMV status not recorded). Some clones in this sample may be carry-over from other donors' samples.

V is TRBV6-5 and J is TRBJ2-2; D possibly matches TRBD1 or TRBD2 (7 bases each). Germline values: CDR1 MNHEY, CDR2 SVGAGI. The germline V and J ends were trimmed by 8 bases and 5 bases, with 18 bases remaining between them. This CDR3 has 15 amino acids. CDR3 DNA sequence: TGTGCCAGCTGGGGGGGGACAGAGAGAACCGGGGAGCTGTTTTTT. Its translation: CASWGGTERTGELFF.

In its sample, this clonotype was seen a few times. The rearrangement links TRBV12-3 or TRBV12-4 to TRBJ2-1, with TRBD1 identical over 10 bases. J lost 6 bases, V lost 10 bases, and 3 bases had no gene match. There are 12 residues in the CDR3. CDR3 protein: CATGTGVNEQFF. The DNA for the CDR3 is TGTGCCACCGGGACAGGGGTCAATGAGCAGTTCTTC.

The V and J genes are TRBV27 and TRBJ2-7, with 9 positions matching TRBD1. The CDR3 totals 15 residues. In germline, CDR1 is MNHEY, CDR2 SMNVEV (reference sequence). With V trimmed by 5 bases and J by 0 bases, 5 bases remained unmatched. Here the CDR3 DNA reads TGTGCCAGCAGTCACAGGGGGCAGAGCTCCTACGAGCAGTACTTC. Protein: CASSHRGQSSYEQYF.

V gene TRBV6-4 combines with J gene TRBJ1-1; D is uncertain. The germline V gene encodes CDR1 MRHNA and CDR2 SNTAGT. The CDR3 is made up of 14 amino acids. Trimming took 7 bases from V and 4 from J, leaving 16 bases between them. DNA for the CDR3: TGTGCCAGCACCACCACGGGGTTGACCACTGAAGCTTTCTTT. It translates to CASTTTGLTTEAFF.

Turning to this clonotype: A much larger clonotype is one base distant, so this may be a read error. This rearrangement joins TRBV4-2 to TRBJ1-5, with TRBD1 identical over 7 bases. Looked up from germline, CDR1 is LGHNA and CDR2 is YNFKEQ. With V trimmed by 7 bases and J by 2 bases, 5 bases remained unmatched. The CDR3 runs to 14 residues. The CDR3 bases are TGTGCCAGCAACCGCGGACAGGGCAATCAGCCCCAGCATTTT. It encodes CASNRGQGNQPQHF.

The V gene is TRBV5-4, the J gene TRBJ2-7, with D perhaps matching TRBD2 (5 bases). V shed 2 bases and J shed 5 bases, with 8 bases lying between them. Germline CDR1 reads SGHNT; CDR2 reads YYREEE (reference sequence). This CDR3 region has 12 residues. The CDR3 reads CASSFSRDEQYF. CDR3 in DNA: TGTGCCAGCAGCTTTTCGAGGGACGAGCAGTACTTC.

This rearrangement joins TRBV11-1 to TRBJ2-1, with 11 bases lining up with TRBD1. The CDR3 spans 15 residues. V was pared by 1 base and J by 7 bases, with 3 bases of the junction left unmatched. The germline V gene has CDR1 SGHAT and CDR2 FQDESV (reference sequence). The DNA for the CDR3 is TGTGCCAGCAGCTTAGGGACAGGGGGCAGGAATGAGCAGTTCTTC. This gives the protein CASSLGTGGRNEQFF.

As regards this clonotype: It is likely a read error, because the conserved phenylalanine at the end of the CDR3 is missing. This chain uses TRBV10-3 with TRBJ2-2; no firm D call. Trimming left V 6 bases short and J 7 bases short, with 18 bases between. This CDR3 has 15 amino acids. CDR1 and CDR2 (germline): ENHRY, SYGVKD. The CDR3 loop reads CAIREKDPSDGELFV. In DNA, the CDR3 is TGTGCCATCAGAGAGAAGGACCCTTCTGACGGGGAGCTGTTTGTT.

This clonotype was counted only a few times. The chain combines TRBV6-4 with TRBJ2-3; D remains ambiguous. V lost 3 bases and J 1 base, leaving 8 bases between the germline ends. Germline V lookup: CDR1 MRHNA, CDR2 SNTAGT. This CDR3 spans 14 amino acids. CDR3 nucleotides: TGTGCCAGCAGTGAAGTTATTGGCACAGATACGCAGTATTTT. Protein product: CASSEVIGTDTQYF.